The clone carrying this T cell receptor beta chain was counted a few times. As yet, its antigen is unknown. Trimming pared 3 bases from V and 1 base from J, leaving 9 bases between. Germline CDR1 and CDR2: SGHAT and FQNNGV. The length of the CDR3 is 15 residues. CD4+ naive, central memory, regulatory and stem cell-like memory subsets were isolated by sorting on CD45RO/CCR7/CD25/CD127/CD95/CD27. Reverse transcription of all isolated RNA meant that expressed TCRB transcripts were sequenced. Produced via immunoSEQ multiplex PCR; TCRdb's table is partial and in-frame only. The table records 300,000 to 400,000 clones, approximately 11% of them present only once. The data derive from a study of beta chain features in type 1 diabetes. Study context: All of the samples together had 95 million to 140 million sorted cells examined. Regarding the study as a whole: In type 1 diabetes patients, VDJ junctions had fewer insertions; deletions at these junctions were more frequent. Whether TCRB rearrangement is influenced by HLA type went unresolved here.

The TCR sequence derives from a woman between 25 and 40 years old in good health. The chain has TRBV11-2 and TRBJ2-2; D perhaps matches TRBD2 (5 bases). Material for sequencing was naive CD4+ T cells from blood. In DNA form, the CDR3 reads TGTGCCAGCAGCTTTGAAGGAGGGAACACCGGGGAGCTGTTTTTT. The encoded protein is CASSFEGGNTGELFF. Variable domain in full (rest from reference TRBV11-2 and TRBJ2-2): EAGVAQSPRYKIIEKRQSVAFWCNPISGHATLYWYQQILGQGPKLLIQFQNNGVVDDSQLPKDRFSAERLKGVDSTLKIQPAKLEDSAVYLCASSFEGGNTGELFFGEGSRLTVL.